Sequencing of this TCR beta chain was carried out in a study of T-cell reconstitution after alpha-beta-depleted transplantation in children. Unique molecular identifiers were incorporated when the TCRbeta library was constructed. One entry per CDR3 protein, called by TCRdb with MiXCR from the PCR reads. The sample has some 200,000 distinct CDR3 sequences, roughly 11% seen once. General study results and limits: The high TCRbeta diversity at day 60 in some patients came from surviving recipient T cells and thymic progenitors. Reportedly, alpha-beta T cells present about two months post-transplant originated from several hundred expanded clones of graft origin. Hyperexpanded clones declined; after one year, newly produced T cells mostly supplied diversity.

V was pared by 4 bases and J by 5 bases, with 14 bases between. The CDR3 is made up of 13 amino acids. Germline values: CDR1 DFQATT, CDR2 SNEGSKA (reference sequence). This clonotype was seen repeatedly, ten times or more. Its antigen is currently unknown. The sequence derives from a child less than two years old with acute myeloid leukemia, due to receive a stem cell transplant. V and J are TRBV20-1 and TRBJ1-1, with D possibly being TRBD1 (5 bases). Sequencing was performed on PBMCs, taken before TCRalphabeta/CD19-depleted stem cell transplant. The CDR3 protein is CSATAQGMTEAFF. As DNA, the CDR3 is TGCAGTGCTACGGCGCAGGGTATGACTGAAGCTTTCTTT.